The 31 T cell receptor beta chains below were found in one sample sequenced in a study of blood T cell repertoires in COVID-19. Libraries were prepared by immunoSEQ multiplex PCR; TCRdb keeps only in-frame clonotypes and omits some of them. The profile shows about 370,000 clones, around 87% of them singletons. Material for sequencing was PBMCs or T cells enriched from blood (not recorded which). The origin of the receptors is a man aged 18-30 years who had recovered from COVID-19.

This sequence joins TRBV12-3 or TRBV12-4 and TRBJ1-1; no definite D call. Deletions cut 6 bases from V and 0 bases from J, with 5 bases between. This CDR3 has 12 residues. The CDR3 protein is CASRAMNTEAFF. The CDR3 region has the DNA TGTGCCAGCAGAGCTATGAACACTGAAGCTTTCTTT.

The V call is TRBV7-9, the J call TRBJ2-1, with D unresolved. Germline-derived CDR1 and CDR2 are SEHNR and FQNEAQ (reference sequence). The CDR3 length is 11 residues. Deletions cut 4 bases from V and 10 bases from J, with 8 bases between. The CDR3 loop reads CASSSTWEQFF. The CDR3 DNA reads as TGTGCCAGCAGCTCGACTTGGGAGCAGTTCTTC.

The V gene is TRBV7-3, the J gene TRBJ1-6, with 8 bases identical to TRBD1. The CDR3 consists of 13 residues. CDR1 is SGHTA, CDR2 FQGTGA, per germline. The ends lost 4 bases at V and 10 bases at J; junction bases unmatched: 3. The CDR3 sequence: CASSWTGQSPLHF. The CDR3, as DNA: TGTGCCAGCAGCTGGACAGGGCAATCACCCCTCCACTTT.

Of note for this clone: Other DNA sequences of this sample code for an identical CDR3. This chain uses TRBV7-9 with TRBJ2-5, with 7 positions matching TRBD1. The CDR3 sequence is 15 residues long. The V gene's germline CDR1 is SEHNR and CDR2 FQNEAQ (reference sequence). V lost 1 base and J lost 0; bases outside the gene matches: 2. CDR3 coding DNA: TGTGCCAGCAGCTTAGGAGACAGGGACCAAGAGACCCAGTACTTC. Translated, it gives CASSLGDRDQETQYF. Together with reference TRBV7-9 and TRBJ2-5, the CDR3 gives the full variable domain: DTGVSQNPRHKITKRGQNVTFRCDPISEHNRLYWYRQTLGQGPEFLTYFQNEAQLEKSRLLSDRFSAERPKGSFSTLEIQRTEQGDSAMYLCASSLGDRDQETQYFGPGTRLLVL.

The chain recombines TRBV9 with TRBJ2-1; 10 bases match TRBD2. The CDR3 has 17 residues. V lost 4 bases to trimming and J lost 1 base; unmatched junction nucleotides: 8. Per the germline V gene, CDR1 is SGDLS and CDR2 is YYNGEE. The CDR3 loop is CASSLRLAGGSYNEQFF. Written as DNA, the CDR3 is TGTGCCAGCAGCCTCCGACTAGCGGGTGGATCCTACAATGAGCAGTTCTTC. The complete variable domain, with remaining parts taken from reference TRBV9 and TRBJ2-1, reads DSGVTQTPKHLITATGQRVTLRCSPRSGDLSVYWYQQSLDQGLQFLIQYYNGEERAKGNILERFSAQQFPDLHSELNLSSLELGDSALYFCASSLRLAGGSYNEQFFGPGTRLTVL.

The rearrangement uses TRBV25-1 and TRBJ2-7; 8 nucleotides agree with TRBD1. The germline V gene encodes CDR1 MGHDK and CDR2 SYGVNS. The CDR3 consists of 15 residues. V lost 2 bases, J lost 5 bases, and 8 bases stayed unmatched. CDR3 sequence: CASSEGGRGQNEQYF. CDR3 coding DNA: TGTGCCAGCAGTGAAGGGGGCAGGGGGCAAAACGAGCAGTACTTC.

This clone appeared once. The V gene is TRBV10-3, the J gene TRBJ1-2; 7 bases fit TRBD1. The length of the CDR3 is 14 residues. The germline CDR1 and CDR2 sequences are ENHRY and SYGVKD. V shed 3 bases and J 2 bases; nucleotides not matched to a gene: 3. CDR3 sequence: CAISDSTGNYGYTF. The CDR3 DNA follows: TGTGCCATCAGTGATTCGACAGGGAACTATGGCTACACCTTC.

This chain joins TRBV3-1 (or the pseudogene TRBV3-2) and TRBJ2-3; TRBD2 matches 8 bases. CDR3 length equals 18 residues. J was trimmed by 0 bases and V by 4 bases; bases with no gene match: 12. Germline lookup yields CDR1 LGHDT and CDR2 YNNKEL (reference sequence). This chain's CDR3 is CASSPSRLAPTSTDTQYF. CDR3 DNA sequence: TGTGCCAGCAGCCCCTCCCGACTAGCGCCTACTAGCACAGATACGCAGTATTTT.

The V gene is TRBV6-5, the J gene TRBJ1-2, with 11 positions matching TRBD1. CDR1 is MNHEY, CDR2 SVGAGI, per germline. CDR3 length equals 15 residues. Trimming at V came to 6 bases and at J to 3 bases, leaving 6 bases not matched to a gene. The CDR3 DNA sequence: TGTGCCAGCAGGAAGGGGACAGGGGGTGACTATGGCTACACCTTC. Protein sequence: CASRKGTGGDYGYTF.

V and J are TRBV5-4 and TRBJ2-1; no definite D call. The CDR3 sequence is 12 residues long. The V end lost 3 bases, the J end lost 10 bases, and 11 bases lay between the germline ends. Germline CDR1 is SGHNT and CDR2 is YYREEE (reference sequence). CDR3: CASSSPVGEQFF. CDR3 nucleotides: TGTGCCAGCAGCTCTCCGGTGGGCGAGCAGTTCTTC. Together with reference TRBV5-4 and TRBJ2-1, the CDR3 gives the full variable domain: ETGVTQSPTHLIKTRGQQVTLRCSSQSGHNTVSWYQQALGQGPQFIFQYYREEENGRGNFPPRFSGLQFPNYSSELNVNALELDDSALYLCASSSPVGEQFFGPGTRLTVL.

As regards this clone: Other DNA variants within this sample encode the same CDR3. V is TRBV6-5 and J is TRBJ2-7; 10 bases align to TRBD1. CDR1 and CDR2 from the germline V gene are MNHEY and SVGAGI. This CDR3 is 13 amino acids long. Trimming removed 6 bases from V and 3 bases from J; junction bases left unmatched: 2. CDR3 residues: CASSRDRGYEQYF. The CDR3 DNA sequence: TGTGCCAGCAGCAGGGACAGGGGCTACGAGCAGTACTTC.

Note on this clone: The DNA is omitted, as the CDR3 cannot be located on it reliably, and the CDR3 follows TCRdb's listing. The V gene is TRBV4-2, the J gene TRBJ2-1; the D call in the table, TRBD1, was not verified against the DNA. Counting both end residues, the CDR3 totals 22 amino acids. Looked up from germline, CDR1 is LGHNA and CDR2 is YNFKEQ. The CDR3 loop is CASSQDRRKRHRRATPSNEQFF.

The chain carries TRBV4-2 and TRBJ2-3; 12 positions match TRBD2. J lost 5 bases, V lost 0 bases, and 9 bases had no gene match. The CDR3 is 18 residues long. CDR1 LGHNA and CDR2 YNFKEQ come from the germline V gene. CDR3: CASSQDPSSGGVGDTQYF. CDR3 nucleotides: TGTGCCAGCAGCCAAGACCCTTCTAGCGGGGGGGTCGGAGATACGCAGTATTTT.

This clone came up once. CDR3 in DNA: TGTGCCAGCAGCTTAGTCCGGGGAACCGGGGAGCTGTTTTTT. It codes for CASSLVRGTGELFF. J is TRBJ2-2 and V is TRBV7-9; a possible D gene is TRBD2 (5 bases). Trimming took 1 base from V and 5 from J, leaving 8 bases between them. Germline V lookup: CDR1 SEHNR, CDR2 FQNEAQ (reference sequence). The CDR3 covers 14 residues.

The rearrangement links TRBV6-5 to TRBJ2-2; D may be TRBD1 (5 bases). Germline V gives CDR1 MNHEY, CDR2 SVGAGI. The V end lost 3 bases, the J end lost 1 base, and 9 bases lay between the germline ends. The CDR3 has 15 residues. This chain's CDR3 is CASSYGQGNTGELFF. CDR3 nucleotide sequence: TGTGCCAGCAGTTATGGGCAGGGGAACACCGGGGAGCTGTTTTTT.

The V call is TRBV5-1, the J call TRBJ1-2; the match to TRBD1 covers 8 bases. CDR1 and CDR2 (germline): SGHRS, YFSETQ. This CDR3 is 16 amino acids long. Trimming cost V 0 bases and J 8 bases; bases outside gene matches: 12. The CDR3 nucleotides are TGCGCCAGCAGCTTGGTGGACAGGGATCCCCCTCGGGGCTACACCTTC. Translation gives CASSLVDRDPPRGYTF.

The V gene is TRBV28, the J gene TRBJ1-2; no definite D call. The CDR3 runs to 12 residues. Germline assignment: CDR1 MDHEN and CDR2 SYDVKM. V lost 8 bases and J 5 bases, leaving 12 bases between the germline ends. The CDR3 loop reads CASRWAGYGYTF. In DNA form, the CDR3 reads TGTGCCAGCCGATGGGCGGGATATGGCTACACCTTC.

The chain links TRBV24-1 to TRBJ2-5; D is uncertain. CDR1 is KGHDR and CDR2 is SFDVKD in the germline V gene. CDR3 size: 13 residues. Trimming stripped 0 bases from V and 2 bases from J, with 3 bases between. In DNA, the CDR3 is TGTGCCACCAGTGATTTGTCTCAAGAGACCCAGTACTTC. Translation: CATSDLSQETQYF.

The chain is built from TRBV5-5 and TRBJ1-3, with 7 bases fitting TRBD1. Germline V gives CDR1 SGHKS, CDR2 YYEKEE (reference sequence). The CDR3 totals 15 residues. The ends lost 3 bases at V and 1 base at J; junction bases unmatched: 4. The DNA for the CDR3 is TGTGCCAGCAGCTGGGGACAGCAGTCTGGAAACACCATATATTTT. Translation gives CASSWGQQSGNTIYF.

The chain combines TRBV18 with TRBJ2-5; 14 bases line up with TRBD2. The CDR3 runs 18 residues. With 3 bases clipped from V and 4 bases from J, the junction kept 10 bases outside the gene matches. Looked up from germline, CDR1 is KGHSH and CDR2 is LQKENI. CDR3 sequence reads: CASSPATSGGAGAETQYF. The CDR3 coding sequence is TGTGCCAGCTCACCGGCGACTAGCGGGGGGGCCGGTGCAGAGACCCAGTACTTC.

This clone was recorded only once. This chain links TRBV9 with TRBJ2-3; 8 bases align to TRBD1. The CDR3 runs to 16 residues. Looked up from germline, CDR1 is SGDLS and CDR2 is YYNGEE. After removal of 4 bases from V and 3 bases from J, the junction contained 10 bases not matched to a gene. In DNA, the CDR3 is TGTGCCAGCAGCCCCCGGACAGGGCTAAGGACAGATACGCAGTATTTT. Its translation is CASSPRTGLRTDTQYF. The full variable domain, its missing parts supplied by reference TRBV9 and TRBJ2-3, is DSGVTQTPKHLITATGQRVTLRCSPRSGDLSVYWYQQSLDQGLQFLIQYYNGEERAKGNILERFSAQQFPDLHSELNLSSLELGDSALYFCASSPRTGLRTDTQYFGPGTRLTVL.

The CDR3 is CSVAINREGYTF. DNA of the CDR3: TGCAGCGTTGCGATCAACCGAGAGGGCTACACCTTC. J is TRBJ1-2 and V is TRBV29-1; D gene unclear. Trimming took off 4 bases at V and 8 bases at J, with 14 bases between the two ends. CDR1 and CDR2 from the germline V gene are SQVTM and ANQGSEA. The CDR3 is made up of 12 amino acids.

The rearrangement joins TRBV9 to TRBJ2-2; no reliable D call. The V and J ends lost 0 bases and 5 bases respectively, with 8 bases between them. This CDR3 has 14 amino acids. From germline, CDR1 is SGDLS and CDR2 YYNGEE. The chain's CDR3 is CASSVVESTGELFF. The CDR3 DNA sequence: TGTGCCAGCAGCGTAGTGGAGAGTACCGGGGAGCTGTTTTTT. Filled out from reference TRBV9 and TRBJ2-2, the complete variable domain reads DSGVTQTPKHLITATGQRVTLRCSPRSGDLSVYWYQQSLDQGLQFLIQYYNGEERAKGNILERFSAQQFPDLHSELNLSSLELGDSALYFCASSVVESTGELFFGEGSRLTVL.

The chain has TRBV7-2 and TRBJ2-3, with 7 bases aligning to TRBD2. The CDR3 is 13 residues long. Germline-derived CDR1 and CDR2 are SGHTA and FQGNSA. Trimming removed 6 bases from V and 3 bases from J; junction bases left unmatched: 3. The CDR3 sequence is CASRGGPTDTQYF. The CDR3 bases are TGTGCCAGCAGGGGAGGGCCGACAGATACGCAGTATTTT.

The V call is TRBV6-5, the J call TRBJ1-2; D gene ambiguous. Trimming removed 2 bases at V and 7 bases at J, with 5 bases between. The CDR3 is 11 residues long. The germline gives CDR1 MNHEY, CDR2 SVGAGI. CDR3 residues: CASSYPGGYTF. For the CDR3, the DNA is TGTGCCAGCAGTTACCCCGGTGGCTACACCTTC.

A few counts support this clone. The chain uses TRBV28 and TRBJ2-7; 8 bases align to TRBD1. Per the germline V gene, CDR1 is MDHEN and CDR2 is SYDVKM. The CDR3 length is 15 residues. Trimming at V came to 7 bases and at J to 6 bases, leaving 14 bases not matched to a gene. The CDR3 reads CASTFPDRADGEQYF. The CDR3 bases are TGTGCCAGCACTTTTCCGGACAGGGCCGACGGCGAGCAGTACTTC.

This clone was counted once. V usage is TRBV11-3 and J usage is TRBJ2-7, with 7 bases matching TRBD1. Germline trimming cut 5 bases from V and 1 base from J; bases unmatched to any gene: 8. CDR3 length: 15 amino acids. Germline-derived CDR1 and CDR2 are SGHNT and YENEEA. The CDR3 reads CASSPGRGQSYEQYF. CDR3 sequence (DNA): TGTGCCAGCAGCCCAGGTAGGGGACAGTCCTACGAGCAGTACTTC. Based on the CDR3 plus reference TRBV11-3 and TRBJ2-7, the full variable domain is EAGVVQSPRYKIIEKKQPVAFWCNPISGHNTLYWYLQNLGQGPELLIRYENEEAVDDSQLPKDRFSAERLKGVDSTLKIQPAELGDSAVYLCASSPGRGQSYEQYFGPGTRLTVT.

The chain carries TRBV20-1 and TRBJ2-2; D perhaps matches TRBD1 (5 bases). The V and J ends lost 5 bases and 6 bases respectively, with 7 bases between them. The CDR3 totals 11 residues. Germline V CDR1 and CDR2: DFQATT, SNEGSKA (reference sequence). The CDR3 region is CSALGPGELFF. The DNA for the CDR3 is TGCAGTGCTCTGGGGCCCGGGGAGCTGTTTTTT.

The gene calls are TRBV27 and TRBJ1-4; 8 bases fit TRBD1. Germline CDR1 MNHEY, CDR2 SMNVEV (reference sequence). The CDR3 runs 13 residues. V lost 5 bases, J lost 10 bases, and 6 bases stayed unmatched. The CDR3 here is CASSPDRAAKLFF. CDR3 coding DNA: TGTGCCAGCAGTCCGGACAGGGCTGCAAAACTGTTTTTT.

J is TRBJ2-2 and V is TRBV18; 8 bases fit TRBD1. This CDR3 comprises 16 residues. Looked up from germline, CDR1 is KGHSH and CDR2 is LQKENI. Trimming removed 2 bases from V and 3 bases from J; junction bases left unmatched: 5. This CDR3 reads CASSPGQGGYTGELFF. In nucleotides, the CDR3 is TGTGCCAGCTCACCAGGACAGGGTGGTTACACCGGGGAGCTGTTTTTT.

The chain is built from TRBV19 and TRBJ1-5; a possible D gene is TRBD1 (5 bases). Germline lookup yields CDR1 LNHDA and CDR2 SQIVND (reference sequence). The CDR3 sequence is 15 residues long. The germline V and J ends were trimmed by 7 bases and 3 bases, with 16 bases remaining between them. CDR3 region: CASKRSRVDNQPQHF. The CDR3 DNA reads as TGTGCCAGTAAACGGAGCAGGGTTGACAATCAGCCCCAGCATTTT.